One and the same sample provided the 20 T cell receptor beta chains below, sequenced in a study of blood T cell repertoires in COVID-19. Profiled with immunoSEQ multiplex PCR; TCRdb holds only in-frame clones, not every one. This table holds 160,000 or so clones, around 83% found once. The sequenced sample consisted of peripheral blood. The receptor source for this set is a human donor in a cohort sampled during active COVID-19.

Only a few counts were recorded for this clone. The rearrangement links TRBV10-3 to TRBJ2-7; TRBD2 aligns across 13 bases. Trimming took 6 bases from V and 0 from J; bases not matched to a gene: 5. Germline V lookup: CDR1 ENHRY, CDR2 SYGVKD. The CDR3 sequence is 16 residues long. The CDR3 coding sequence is TGTGCCATCAGAGGACTAGCGGGGGCCTACTCCTACGAGCAGTACTTC. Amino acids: CAIRGLAGAYSYEQYF.

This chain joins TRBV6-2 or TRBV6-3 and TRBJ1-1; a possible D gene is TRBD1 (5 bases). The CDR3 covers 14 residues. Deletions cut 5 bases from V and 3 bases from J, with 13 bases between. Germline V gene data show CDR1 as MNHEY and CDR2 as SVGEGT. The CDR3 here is CASSDVGGYTEAFF. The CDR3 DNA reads TGTGCCAGCAGTGACGTGGGGGGGTACACTGAAGCTTTCTTT.

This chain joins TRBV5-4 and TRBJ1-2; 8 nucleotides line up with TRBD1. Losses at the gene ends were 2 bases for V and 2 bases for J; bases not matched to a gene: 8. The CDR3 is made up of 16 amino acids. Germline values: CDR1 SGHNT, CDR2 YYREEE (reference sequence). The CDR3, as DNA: TGTGCCAGCAGCTTTCCCCGGACAGGGAACAACTATGGCTACACCTTC. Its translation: CASSFPRTGNNYGYTF.

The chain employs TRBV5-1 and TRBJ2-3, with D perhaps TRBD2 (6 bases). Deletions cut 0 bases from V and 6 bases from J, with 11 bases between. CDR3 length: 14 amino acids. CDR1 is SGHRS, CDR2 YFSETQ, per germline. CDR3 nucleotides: TGCGCCAGCAGCTTGGGGAGGGGTCCGGATACGCAGTATTTT. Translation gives CASSLGRGPDTQYF.

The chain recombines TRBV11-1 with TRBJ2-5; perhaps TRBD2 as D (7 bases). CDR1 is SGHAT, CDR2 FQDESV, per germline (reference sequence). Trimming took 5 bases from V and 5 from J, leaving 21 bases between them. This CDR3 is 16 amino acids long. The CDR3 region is CASSLTFGGQVETQYF. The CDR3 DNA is TGTGCCAGCAGCCTGACCTTCGGGGGGCAGGTCGAGACCCAGTACTTC.

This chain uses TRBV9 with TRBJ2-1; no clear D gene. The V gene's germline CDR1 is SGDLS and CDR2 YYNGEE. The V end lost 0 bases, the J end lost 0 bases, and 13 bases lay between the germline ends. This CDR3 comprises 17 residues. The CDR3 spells CASSVGTGYSSYNEQFF. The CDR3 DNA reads TGTGCCAGCAGCGTAGGAACCGGCTACAGCTCCTACAATGAGCAGTTCTTC. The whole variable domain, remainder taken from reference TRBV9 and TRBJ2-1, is DSGVTQTPKHLITATGQRVTLRCSPRSGDLSVYWYQQSLDQGLQFLIQYYNGEERAKGNILERFSAQQFPDLHSELNLSSLELGDSALYFCASSVGTGYSSYNEQFFGPGTRLTVL.

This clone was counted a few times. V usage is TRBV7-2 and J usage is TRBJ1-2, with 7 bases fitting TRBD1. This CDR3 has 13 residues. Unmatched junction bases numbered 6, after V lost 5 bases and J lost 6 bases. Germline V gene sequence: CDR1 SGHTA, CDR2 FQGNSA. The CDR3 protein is CASSPRQGNGYTF. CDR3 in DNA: TGTGCCAGCAGCCCCCGACAGGGAAATGGCTACACCTTC.

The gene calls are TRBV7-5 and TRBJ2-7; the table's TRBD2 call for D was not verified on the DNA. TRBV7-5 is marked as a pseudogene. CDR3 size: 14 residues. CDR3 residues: CVRSPFPPSYEQYF. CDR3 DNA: TGTGTCAGAAGCCCCTTCCCCCCTAGTTACGAGCAGTACTTC.

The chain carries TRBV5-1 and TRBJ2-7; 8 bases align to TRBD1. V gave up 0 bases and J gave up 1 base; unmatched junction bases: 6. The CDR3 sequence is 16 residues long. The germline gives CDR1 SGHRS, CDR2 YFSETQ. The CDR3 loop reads CASSLGGRGRSYEQYF. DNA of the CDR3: TGCGCCAGCAGCTTGGGTGGCAGGGGGCGGTCCTACGAGCAGTACTTC.

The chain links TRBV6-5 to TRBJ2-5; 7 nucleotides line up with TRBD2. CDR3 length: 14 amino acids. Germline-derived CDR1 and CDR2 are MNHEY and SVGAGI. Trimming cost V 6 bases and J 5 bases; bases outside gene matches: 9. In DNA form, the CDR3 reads TGTGCCAGCAGCCACCGGGTGGGAGGGGAGACCCAGTACTTC. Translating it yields CASSHRVGGETQYF.

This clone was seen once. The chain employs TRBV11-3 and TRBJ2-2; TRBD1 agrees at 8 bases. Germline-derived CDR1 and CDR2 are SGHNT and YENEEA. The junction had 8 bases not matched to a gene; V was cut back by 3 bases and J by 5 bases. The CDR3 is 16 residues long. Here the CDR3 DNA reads TGTGCCAGCAGCTTCGAATCTACAGGGGGGACCGGGGAGCTGTTTTTT. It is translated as CASSFESTGGTGELFF.

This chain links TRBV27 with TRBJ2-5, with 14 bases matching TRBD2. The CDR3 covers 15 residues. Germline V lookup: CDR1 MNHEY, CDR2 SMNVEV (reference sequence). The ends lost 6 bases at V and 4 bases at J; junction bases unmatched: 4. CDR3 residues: CASRSTSGGAETQYF. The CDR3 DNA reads TGTGCCAGCAGGTCGACTAGCGGGGGGGCAGAGACCCAGTACTTC.

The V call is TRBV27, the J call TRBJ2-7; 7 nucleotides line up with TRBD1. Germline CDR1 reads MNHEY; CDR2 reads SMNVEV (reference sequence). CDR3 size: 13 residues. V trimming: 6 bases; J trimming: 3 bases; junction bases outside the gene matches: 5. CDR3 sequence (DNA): TGTGCCAGCAGCCTCACAGGGGTCTACGAGCAGTACTTC. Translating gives CASSLTGVYEQYF.

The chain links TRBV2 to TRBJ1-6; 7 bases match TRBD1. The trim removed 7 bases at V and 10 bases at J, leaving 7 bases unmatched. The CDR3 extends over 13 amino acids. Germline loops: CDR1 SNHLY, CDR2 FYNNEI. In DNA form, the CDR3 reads TGTGCCAGCATAACAGGGGTCCGCTCACCCCTCCACTTT. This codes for CASITGVRSPLHF. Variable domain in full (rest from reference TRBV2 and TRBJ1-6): EPEVTQTPSHQVTQMGQEVILRCVPISNHLYFYWYRQILGQKVEFLVSFYNNEISEKSEIFDDQFSVERPDGSNFTLKIRSTKLEDSAMYFCASITGVRSPLHFGNGTRLTVT.

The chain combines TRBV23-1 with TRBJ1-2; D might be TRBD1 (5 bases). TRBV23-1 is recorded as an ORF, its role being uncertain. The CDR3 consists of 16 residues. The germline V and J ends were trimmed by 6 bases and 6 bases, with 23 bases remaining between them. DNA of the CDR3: TGCGCCAGCAGCAGGAAGACCGGGACTGTCGTTAATGGCTACACCTTC. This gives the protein CASSRKTGTVVNGYTF.

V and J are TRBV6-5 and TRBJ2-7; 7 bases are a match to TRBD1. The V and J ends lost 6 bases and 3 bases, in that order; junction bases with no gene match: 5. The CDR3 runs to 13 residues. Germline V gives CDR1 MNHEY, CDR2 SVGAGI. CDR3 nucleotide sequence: TGTGCCAGCAGACGACAGGGCCGCTACGAGCAGTACTTC. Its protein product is CASRRQGRYEQYF.

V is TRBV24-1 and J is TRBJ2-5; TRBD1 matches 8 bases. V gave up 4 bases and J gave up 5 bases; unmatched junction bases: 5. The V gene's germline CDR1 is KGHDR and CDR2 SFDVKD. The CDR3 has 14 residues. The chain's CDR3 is CATSEGTGGETQYF. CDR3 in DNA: TGTGCCACCAGTGAGGGGACAGGTGGGGAGACCCAGTACTTC.

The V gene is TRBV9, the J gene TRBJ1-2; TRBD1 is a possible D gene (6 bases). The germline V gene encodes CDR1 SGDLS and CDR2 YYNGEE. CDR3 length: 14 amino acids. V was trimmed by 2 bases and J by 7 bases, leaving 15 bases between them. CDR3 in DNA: TGTGCCAGCAGCGTGATGGACAGCCTTGGTGGCTACACCTTC. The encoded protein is CASSVMDSLGGYTF.

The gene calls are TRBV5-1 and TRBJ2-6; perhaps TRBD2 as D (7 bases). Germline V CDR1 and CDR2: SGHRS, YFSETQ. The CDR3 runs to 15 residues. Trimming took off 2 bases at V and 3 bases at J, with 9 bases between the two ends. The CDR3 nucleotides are TGCGCCAGCAGCTTCGGGGGGCGTGGGGCCAACGTCCTGACTTTC. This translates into CASSFGGRGANVLTF.

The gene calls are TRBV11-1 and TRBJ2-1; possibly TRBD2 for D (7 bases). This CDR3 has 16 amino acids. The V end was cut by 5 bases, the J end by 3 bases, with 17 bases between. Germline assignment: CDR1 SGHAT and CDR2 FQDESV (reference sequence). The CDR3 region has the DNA TGTGCCAGCAGCATTACTAGGGGGGGGTACTACAATGAGCAGTTCTTC. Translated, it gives CASSITRGGYYNEQFF.